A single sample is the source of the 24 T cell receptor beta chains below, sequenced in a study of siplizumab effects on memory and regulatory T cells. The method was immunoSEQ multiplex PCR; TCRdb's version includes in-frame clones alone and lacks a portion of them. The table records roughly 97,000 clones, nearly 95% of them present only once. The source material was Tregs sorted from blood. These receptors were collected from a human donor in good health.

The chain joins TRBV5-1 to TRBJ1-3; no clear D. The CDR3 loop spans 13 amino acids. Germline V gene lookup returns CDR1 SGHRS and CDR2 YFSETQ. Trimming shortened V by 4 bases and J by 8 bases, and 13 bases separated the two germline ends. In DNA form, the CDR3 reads TGCGCCAGCAGCCCAACTGTCCGGGACACCATATATTTT. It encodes CASSPTVRDTIYF.

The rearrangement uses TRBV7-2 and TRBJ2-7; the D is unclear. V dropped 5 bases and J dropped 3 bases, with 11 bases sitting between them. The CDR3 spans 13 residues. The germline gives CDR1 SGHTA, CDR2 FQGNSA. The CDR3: CASSNGQFYEQYF. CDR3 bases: TGTGCCAGCAGCAACGGGCAGTTCTACGAGCAGTACTTC.

The CDR3 DNA reads TGTGCCAGCAGTTTAAGCGGACAGGGCTATGGCTACACCTTC. It codes for CASSLSGQGYGYTF. This chain uses TRBV6-5 with TRBJ1-2, with 8 bases matching TRBD1. This CDR3 is 14 amino acids long. Looked up from germline, CDR1 is MNHEY and CDR2 is SVGAGI. The ends lost 4 bases at V and 4 bases at J; junction bases unmatched: 5.

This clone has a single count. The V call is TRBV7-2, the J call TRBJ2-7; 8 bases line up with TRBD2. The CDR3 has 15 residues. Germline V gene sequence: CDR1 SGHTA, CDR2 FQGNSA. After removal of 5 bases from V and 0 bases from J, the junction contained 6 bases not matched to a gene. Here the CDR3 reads CASSTQRGSSYEQYF. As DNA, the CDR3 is TGTGCCAGCAGCACCCAGCGGGGGAGCTCCTACGAGCAGTACTTC.

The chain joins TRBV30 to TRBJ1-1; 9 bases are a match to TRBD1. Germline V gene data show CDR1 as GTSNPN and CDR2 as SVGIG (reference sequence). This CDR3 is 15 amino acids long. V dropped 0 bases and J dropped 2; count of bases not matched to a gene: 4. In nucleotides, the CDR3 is TGTGCCTGGAGTGTAGAGGACAGGGGCAACACTGAAGCTTTCTTT. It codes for CAWSVEDRGNTEAFF. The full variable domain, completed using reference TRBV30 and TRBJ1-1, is SQTIHQWPATLVQPVGSPLSLECTVEGTSNPNLYWYRQAAGRGLQLLFYSVGIGQISSEVPQNLSASRPQDRQFILSSKKLLLSDSGFYLCAWSVEDRGNTEAFFGQGTRLTVV.

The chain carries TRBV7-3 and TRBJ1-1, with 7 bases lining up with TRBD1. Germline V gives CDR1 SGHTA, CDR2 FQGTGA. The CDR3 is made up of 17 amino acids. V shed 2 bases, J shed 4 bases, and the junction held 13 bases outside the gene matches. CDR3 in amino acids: CASSLRPFGTAGTEAFF. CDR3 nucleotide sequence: TGTGCCAGCAGCTTACGCCCTTTCGGGACAGCGGGCACTGAAGCTTTCTTT.

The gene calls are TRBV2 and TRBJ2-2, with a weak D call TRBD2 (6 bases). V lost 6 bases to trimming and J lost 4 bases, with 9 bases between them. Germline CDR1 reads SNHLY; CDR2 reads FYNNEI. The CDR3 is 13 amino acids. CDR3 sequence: CASRLTSTGELFF. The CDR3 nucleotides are TGTGCCAGCAGGCTGACTAGCACCGGGGAGCTGTTTTTT.

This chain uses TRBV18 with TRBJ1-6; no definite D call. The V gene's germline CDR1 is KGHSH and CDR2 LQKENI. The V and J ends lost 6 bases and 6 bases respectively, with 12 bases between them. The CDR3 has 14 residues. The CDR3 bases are TGTGCCAGCTCGGAGGCAGACCTTAATTCACCCCTCCACTTT. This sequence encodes CASSEADLNSPLHF. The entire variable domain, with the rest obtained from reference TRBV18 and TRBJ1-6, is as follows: NAGVMQNPRHLVRRRGQEARLRCSPMKGHSHVYWYRQLPEEGLKFMVYLQKENIIDESGMPKERFSAEFPKEGPSILRIQQVVRGDSAAYFCASSEADLNSPLHFGNGTRLTVT.

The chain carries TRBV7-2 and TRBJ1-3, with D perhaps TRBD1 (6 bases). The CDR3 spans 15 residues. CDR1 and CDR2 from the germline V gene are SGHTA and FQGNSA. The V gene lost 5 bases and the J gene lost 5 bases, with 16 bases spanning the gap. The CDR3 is CASSAGAGLRNTIYF. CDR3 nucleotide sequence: TGTGCCAGCAGCGCGGGGGCAGGACTTAGAAACACCATATATTTT.

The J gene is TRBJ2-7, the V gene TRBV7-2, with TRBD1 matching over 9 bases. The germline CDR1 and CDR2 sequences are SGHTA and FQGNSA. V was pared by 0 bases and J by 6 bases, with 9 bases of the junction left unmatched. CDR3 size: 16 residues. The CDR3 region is CASSLARGQGFGEQYF. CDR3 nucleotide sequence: TGTGCCAGCAGCTTAGCTAGGGGACAGGGATTCGGCGAGCAGTACTTC.

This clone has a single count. CDR3 residues: CASSFPGGPNTEAFF. In nucleotides, the CDR3 is TGTGCCAGCAGCTTTCCGGGAGGACCGAACACTGAAGCTTTCTTT. The chain is built from TRBV7-8 and TRBJ1-1, with no clear D. The CDR3 covers 15 residues. Germline assignment: CDR1 SGHVS and CDR2 FQNEAQ. Trimming removed 3 bases at V and 1 base at J, with 12 bases between.

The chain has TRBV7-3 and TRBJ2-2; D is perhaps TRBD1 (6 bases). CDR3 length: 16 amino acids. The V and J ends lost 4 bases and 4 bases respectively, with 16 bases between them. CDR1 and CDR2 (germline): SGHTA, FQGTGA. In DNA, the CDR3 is TGTGCCAGCAGCTCGCAACCGGGACACTTCACCGGGGAGCTGTTTTTT. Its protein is CASSSQPGHFTGELFF.

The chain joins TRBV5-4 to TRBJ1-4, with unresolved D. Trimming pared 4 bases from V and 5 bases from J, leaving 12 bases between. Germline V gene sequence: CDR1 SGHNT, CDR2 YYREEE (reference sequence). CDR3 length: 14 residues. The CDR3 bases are TGTGCCAGCAGCCCCGGGAAGCTCAATGAAAAACTGTTTTTT. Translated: CASSPGKLNEKLFF.

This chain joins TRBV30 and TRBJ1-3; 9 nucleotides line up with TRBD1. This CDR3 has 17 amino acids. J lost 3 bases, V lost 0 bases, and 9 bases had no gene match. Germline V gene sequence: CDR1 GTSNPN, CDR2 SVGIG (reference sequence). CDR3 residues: CAWSVGRTGAVGNTIYF. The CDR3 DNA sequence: TGTGCCTGGAGTGTAGGGAGGACAGGGGCTGTTGGAAACACCATATATTTT.

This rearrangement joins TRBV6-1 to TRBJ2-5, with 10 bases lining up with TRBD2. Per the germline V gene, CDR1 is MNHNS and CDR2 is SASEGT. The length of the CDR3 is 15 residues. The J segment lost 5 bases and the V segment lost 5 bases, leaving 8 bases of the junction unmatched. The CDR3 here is CASSWKRGGGETQYF. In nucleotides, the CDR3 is TGTGCCAGCAGTTGGAAGCGGGGGGGAGGGGAGACCCAGTACTTC.

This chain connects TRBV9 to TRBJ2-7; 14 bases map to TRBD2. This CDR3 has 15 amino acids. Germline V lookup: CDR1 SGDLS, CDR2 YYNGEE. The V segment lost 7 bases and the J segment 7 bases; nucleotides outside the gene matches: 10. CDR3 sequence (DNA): TGTGCCAGCGGGAGACTAGCGGGAGGGCCGGGTGAGCAGTACTTC. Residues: CASGRLAGGPGEQYF.

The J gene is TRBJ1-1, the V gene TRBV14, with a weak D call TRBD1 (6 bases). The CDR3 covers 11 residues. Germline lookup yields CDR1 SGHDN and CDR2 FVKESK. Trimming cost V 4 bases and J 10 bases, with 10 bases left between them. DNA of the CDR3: TGTGCCAGCAGCCCAGGGGTAGGAGCTTTCTTT. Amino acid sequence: CASSPGVGAFF. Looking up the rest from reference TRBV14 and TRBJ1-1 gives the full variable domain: EAGVTQFPSHSVIEKGQTVTLRCDPISGHDNLYWYRRVMGKEIKFLLHFVKESKQDESGMPNNRFLAERTGGTYSTLKVQPAELEDSGVYFCASSPGVGAFFGQGTRLTVV.

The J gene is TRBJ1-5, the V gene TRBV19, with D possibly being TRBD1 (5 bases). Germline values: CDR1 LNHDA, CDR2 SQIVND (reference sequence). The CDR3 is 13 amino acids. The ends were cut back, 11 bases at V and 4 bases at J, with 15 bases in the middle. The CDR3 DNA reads TGTGCCCGTCCAGGGCTACATAATCAGCCCCAGCATTTT. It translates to CARPGLHNQPQHF.

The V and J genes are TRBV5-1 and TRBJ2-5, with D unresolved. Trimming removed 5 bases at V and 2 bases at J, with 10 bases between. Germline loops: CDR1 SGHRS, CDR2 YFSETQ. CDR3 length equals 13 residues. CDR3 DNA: TGCGCCAGCAGGGGAACTATGCAAGAGACCCAGTACTTC. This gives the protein CASRGTMQETQYF.

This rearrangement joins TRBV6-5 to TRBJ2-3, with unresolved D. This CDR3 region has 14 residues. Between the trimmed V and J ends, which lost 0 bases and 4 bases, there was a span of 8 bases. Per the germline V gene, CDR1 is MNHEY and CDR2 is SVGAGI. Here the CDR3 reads CASSYSGPSDTQYF. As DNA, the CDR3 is TGTGCCAGCAGTTACTCCGGGCCCTCAGATACGCAGTATTTT.

CDR3 protein: CASSLSTETQYF. CDR3 DNA sequence: TGCGCCAGCAGCTTGTCGACAGAGACCCAGTACTTC. The V call is TRBV5-1, the J call TRBJ2-5; no clear D. The V end lost 1 base, the J end lost 4 bases, and 5 bases lay between the germline ends. The germline CDR1 and CDR2 sequences are SGHRS and YFSETQ. The CDR3 consists of 12 residues.

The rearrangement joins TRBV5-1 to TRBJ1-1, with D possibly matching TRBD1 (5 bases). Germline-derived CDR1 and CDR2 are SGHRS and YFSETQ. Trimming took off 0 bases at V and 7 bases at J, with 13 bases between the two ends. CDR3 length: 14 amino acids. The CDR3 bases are TGCGCCAGCAGCTTGGGTCCCCAGGGCGATGAAGCTTTCTTT. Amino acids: CASSLGPQGDEAFF. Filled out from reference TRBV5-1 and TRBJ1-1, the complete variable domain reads KAGVTQTPRYLIKTRGQQVTLSCSPISGHRSVSWYQQTPGQGLQFLFEYFSETQRNKGNFPGRFSGRQFSNSRSEMNVSTLELGDSALYLCASSLGPQGDEAFFGQGTRLTVV.

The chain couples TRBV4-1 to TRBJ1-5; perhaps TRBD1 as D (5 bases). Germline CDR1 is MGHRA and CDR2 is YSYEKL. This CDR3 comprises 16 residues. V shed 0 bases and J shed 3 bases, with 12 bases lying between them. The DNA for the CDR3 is TGCGCCAGCAGCCAAGATAGGGGACTGGCCAATCAGCCCCAGCATTTT. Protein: CASSQDRGLANQPQHF.

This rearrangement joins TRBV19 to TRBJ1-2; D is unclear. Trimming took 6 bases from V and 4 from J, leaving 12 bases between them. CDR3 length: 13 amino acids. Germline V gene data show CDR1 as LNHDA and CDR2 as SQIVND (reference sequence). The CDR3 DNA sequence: TGTGCCAGTAGGACACAAGGAGCCTATGGCTACACCTTC. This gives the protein CASRTQGAYGYTF.